Reported below is one TCR beta chain. The data were obtained in a study of siplizumab effects on memory and regulatory T cells. V was pared by 4 bases and J by 2 bases, with 4 bases of the junction left unmatched. This CDR3 comprises 15 residues. Germline V CDR1 and CDR2: SGHVS, FNYEAQ. For every sample, about 10^5 TCR templates were assayed. Produced via immunoSEQ multiplex PCR; TCRdb's table is partial and in-frame only. The table records about 85,000 clones, 95% of them present only once. The clonotype was recovered from a human donor in good health. The V and J genes are TRBV7-6 and TRBJ1-5; 8 bases map to TRBD1. Sequencing input: CD8+ T cells sorted from blood. CDR3 in amino acids: CASSSGTGRNQPQHF. The CDR3 DNA reads as TGTGCCAGCAGCTCCGGGACAGGTCGCAATCAGCCCCAGCATTTT.